Given below is one TCR beta chain in context. This specimen comes from a study of blood T cell repertoires in COVID-19. Study-wide context: Samples came from the United States, Italy and Spain, spanning acute and convalescent COVID-19. Nucleic acid was either cDNA or gDNA, and it came from T cells, B-cell-depleted T cells, or PBMCs.

The CDR3 consists of 14 residues. Germline CDR1 reads KGHSH; CDR2 reads LQKENI. The V end was cut by 6 bases, the J end by 0 bases, with 11 bases between. In the study's own analysis: Estimates of nucleated cell counts were drawn from the amplification of reference gene primers. TCRdb keeps only in-frame clones here, not all; method: immunoSEQ multiplex PCR. The DNA was the basis for D and trimming; V, J and clone size are from that table. The sample holds about 190,000 clones, approximately 79% seen once. This receptor was obtained from a man aged 55 to 69 with active or convalescent COVID-19. Material: peripheral blood. The chain links TRBV18 to TRBJ1-1; no firm D call. The CDR3 protein is CASSPSILNTEAFF. The CDR3 DNA is TGTGCCAGCTCGCCTAGTATTCTGAACACTGAAGCTTTCTTT.